This is a list of T cell receptor beta chains from one sample in a study of blood T cells in healthy people across ages. TCRdb reprocessed the 5' RACE reads with MiXCR, giving one entry per CDR3 protein. This repertoire shows 1.8 million or so distinct CDR3 sequences, about two fifths found once; its top ten account for more than 20%. The sequencing input was blood. Receptors originate from a human donor in good health. The CDR3 runs from the conserved cysteine through the conserved F or W. D genes are given only for firm matches. Some rows have no size entry. The others give once, few or many, or a class for an expanded clone.

cdr3_length: 20
j_call: TRBJ2-6
v_call: TRBV12-5
clone_size: few
d_call: .
cdr3_aa: CASGLVLSGKGSSGANVLTF
cdr3_nt: TGTGCTAGTGGTTTGGTACTCTCAGGGAAGGGGAGCTCTGGGGCCAACGTCCTGACTTTC

cdr3_length: 14
j_call: TRBJ2-3
v_call: TRBV20-1
clone_size: .
d_call: TRBD1
cdr3_aa: CSADRDQITDTQYF
cdr3_nt: TGCAGTGCTGACAGGGACCAAATCACAGATACGCAGTATTTT

cdr3_length: 12
j_call: TRBJ2-3
v_call: TRBV7-9
clone_size: many
d_call: .
cdr3_aa: CASSPNLDTQYF
cdr3_nt: TGTGCCAGCAGCCCCAACTTGGATACGCAGTATTTT

cdr3_length: 13
j_call: TRBJ1-2
v_call: TRBV6-2/TRBV6-3
clone_size: .
d_call: .
cdr3_aa: CASIRSGNYGYTF
cdr3_nt: TGTGCCAGCATCCGGTCGGGTAATTATGGCTACACCTTC

cdr3_length: 15
j_call: TRBJ2-3
v_call: TRBV10-3
clone_size: many
d_call: .
cdr3_aa: CAISEGRGPTDTQYF
cdr3_nt: TGTGCCATCAGTGAAGGGCGGGGGCCCACAGATACGCAGTATTTT

cdr3_length: 13
j_call: TRBJ1-2
v_call: TRBV29-1
clone_size: .
d_call: TRBD1
cdr3_aa: CSVGLGQDYGYTF
cdr3_nt: TGCAGCGTTGGCCTAGGACAGGACTATGGCTACACCTTC

cdr3_length: 17
j_call: TRBJ2-3
v_call: TRBV7-9
clone_size: once
d_call: .
cdr3_aa: CANSSTQGLGRTDTQYF
cdr3_nt: TGTGCCAACAGTTCCACTCAGGGATTAGGGCGCACAGATACGCAGTATTTT

cdr3_length: 13
j_call: TRBJ1-1
v_call: TRBV29-1
clone_size: .
d_call: .
cdr3_aa: CSVGPLANTEAFF
cdr3_nt: TGCAGCGTCGGGCCCTTAGCGAACACTGAAGCTTTCTTT

cdr3_length: 13
j_call: TRBJ1-1
v_call: TRBV7-9
clone_size: .
d_call: TRBD1
cdr3_aa: CASREGQGPEAFF
cdr3_nt: TGTGCCAGCAGAGAGGGACAGGGGCCTGAAGCTTTCTTT

cdr3_length: 15
j_call: TRBJ2-2
v_call: TRBV24-1
clone_size: .
d_call: .
cdr3_aa: CTTSDPTMVTGELFF
cdr3_nt: TGTACCACCAGTGATCCTACGATGGTCACCGGGGAGCTGTTTTTT

cdr3_length: 16
j_call: TRBJ1-3
v_call: TRBV5-1
clone_size: .
d_call: .
cdr3_aa: CASSLPGLSPGNTIYF
cdr3_nt: TGCGCCAGCAGCCTACCGGGACTGAGCCCTGGAAACACCATATATTTT

cdr3_length: 14
j_call: TRBJ1-2
v_call: TRBV10-2
clone_size: few
d_call: .
cdr3_aa: CASSDTGPYYGYTF
cdr3_nt: TGCGCCAGCAGTGATACAGGACCTTACTATGGCTACACCTTC

cdr3_length: 15
j_call: TRBJ1-6
v_call: TRBV28
clone_size: .
d_call: .
cdr3_aa: CASSSPTGVNSPLHF
cdr3_nt: TGTGCCAGCAGTTCCCCGACAGGCGTGAATTCACCCCTCCACTTT

cdr3_length: 14
j_call: TRBJ2-1
v_call: TRBV24-1
clone_size: .
d_call: .
cdr3_aa: CATSDRAGRDEQFF
cdr3_nt: TGTGCCACCAGTGACAGGGCAGGGCGGGATGAGCAGTTCTTC

cdr3_length: 14
j_call: TRBJ1-5
v_call: TRBV12-3/TRBV12-4
clone_size: .
d_call: TRBD1
cdr3_aa: CASNDRTGGQPQHF
cdr3_nt: TGTGCCAGCAATGATCGGACAGGTGGTCAGCCCCAGCATTTT

cdr3_length: 12
j_call: TRBJ2-1
v_call: TRBV4-2
clone_size: .
d_call: .
cdr3_aa: CASNQDGYEQFF
cdr3_nt: TGTGCCAGCAACCAGGACGGCTATGAGCAGTTCTTC

cdr3_length: 15
j_call: TRBJ2-1
v_call: TRBV5-5
clone_size: few
d_call: TRBD2
cdr3_aa: CASSLGASGGLEQFF
cdr3_nt: TGTGCCAGCAGCTTGGGTGCTAGCGGGGGCCTCGAGCAGTTCTTC

cdr3_length: 15
j_call: TRBJ1-2
v_call: TRBV7-2
clone_size: .
d_call: .
cdr3_aa: CASSYPGRPSYGYTF
cdr3_nt: TGTGCCAGCAGTTATCCCGGTCGGCCTTCCTATGGCTACACCTTC

cdr3_length: 14
j_call: TRBJ2-5
v_call: TRBV7-2
clone_size: once
d_call: .
cdr3_aa: CASSLGPAPGTQYF
cdr3_nt: TGTGCCAGCAGCTTAGGTCCAGCGCCGGGGACCCAGTACTTC

cdr3_length: 15
j_call: TRBJ2-1
v_call: TRBV7-8
clone_size: .
d_call: TRBD2
cdr3_aa: CASSLGASGGSHQFF
cdr3_nt: TGTGCCAGCAGCCTCGGGGCTAGCGGGGGCTCCCATCAGTTCTTC

cdr3_length: 17
j_call: TRBJ1-2
v_call: TRBV15
clone_size: few
d_call: TRBD1
cdr3_aa: CATSVPSGTGGTGGYTF
cdr3_nt: TGTGCCACCAGCGTGCCTTCCGGGACAGGGGGCACTGGGGGCTACACCTTC

cdr3_length: 14
j_call: TRBJ2-4
v_call: TRBV29-1
clone_size: many
d_call: TRBD1
cdr3_aa: CSVVSDRGKNIQYF
cdr3_nt: TGCAGCGTTGTCTCGGACAGGGGAAAAAACATTCAGTACTTC

cdr3_length: 16
j_call: TRBJ2-7
v_call: TRBV28
clone_size: few
d_call: .
cdr3_aa: CASSFLPSKFGYEQYF
cdr3_nt: TGTGCCAGCAGTTTTCTTCCATCGAAGTTTGGGTACGAGCAGTACTTC

cdr3_length: 19
j_call: TRBJ1-5
v_call: TRBV4-1
clone_size: .
d_call: TRBD1
cdr3_aa: CASSQDRTGGFYSNQPQHF
cdr3_nt: TGCGCCAGCAGCCAAGATCGGACAGGGGGATTCTATAGCAATCAGCCCCAGCATTTT

cdr3_length: 13
j_call: TRBJ2-7
v_call: TRBV29-1
clone_size: .
d_call: .
cdr3_aa: CSVRGGQSGEQYF
cdr3_nt: TGCAGCGTCAGGGGTGGACAGTCCGGCGAGCAGTACTTC

cdr3_length: 14
j_call: TRBJ2-7
v_call: TRBV12-3/TRBV12-4
clone_size: .
d_call: .
cdr3_aa: CASSFTGTSYEQYF
cdr3_nt: TGTGCCAGCAGTTTTACCGGGACCTCCTACGAGCAGTACTTC

cdr3_length: 12
j_call: TRBJ2-3
v_call: TRBV10-3
clone_size: many
d_call: .
cdr3_aa: CAISTSTDTQYF
cdr3_nt: TGTGCCATCAGTACTAGCACAGATACGCAGTATTTT

cdr3_length: 12
j_call: TRBJ1-2
v_call: TRBV29-1
clone_size: few
d_call: .
cdr3_aa: CSVAEGKDGYTF
cdr3_nt: TGCAGCGTTGCAGAGGGGAAGGATGGCTACACCTTC

cdr3_length: 16
j_call: TRBJ2-7
v_call: TRBV27
clone_size: .
d_call: .
cdr3_aa: CASSFMSGQPHSEQYF
cdr3_nt: TGTGCCAGCAGTTTCATGTCAGGACAGCCTCACAGCGAGCAGTACTTC

cdr3_length: 14
j_call: TRBJ1-2
v_call: TRBV27
clone_size: .
d_call: TRBD1
cdr3_aa: CASSIGTGGAGCTF
cdr3_nt: TGTGCCAGCAGTATCGGGACAGGGGGCGCGGGCTGCACCTTC

cdr3_length: 14
j_call: TRBJ2-5
v_call: TRBV3-1
clone_size: .
d_call: .
cdr3_aa: CASSALGVQETQYF
cdr3_nt: TGTGCCAGCAGCGCATTAGGGGTCCAAGAGACCCAGTACTTC

cdr3_length: 15
j_call: TRBJ2-3
v_call: TRBV6-4
clone_size: .
d_call: TRBD1
cdr3_aa: CASSETGGDTDTQYF
cdr3_nt: TGTGCCAGCAGTGAGACAGGGGGGGACACAGATACGCAGTATTTT

cdr3_length: 15
j_call: TRBJ2-1
v_call: TRBV13
clone_size: .
d_call: TRBD1
cdr3_aa: CASSVRDRDYNEQFF
cdr3_nt: TGTGCCAGCAGCGTCCGGGACAGAGACTACAATGAGCAGTTCTTC

cdr3_length: 18
j_call: TRBJ2-6
v_call: TRBV12-3/TRBV12-4
clone_size: .
d_call: .
cdr3_aa: CASSLAPGGYSGANVLTF
cdr3_nt: TGTGCCAGCAGTTTAGCGCCGGGCGGATACTCTGGGGCCAACGTCCTGACTTTC

cdr3_length: 14
j_call: TRBJ1-2
v_call: TRBV7-2
clone_size: .
d_call: .
cdr3_aa: CASSFRRTNYGYTF
cdr3_nt: TGTGCCAGCAGCTTTCGGAGGACTAACTATGGCTACACCTTC

cdr3_length: 16
j_call: TRBJ2-1
v_call: TRBV14
clone_size: .
d_call: TRBD1
cdr3_aa: CASSQVTGVWIDEQFF
cdr3_nt: TGTGCCAGCAGCCAAGTCACAGGGGTATGGATAGATGAGCAGTTCTTC

cdr3_length: 16
j_call: TRBJ2-3
v_call: TRBV4-3
clone_size: .
d_call: .
cdr3_aa: CASSQGSHQGTDTQYF
cdr3_nt: TGCGCCAGCAGCCAGGGATCTCACCAGGGGACAGATACGCAGTATTTT

cdr3_length: 20
j_call: TRBJ1-1
v_call: TRBV20-1
clone_size: .
d_call: TRBD1
cdr3_aa: CSAREIRGLIYSSMNTEAFF
cdr3_nt: TGCAGTGCTAGAGAGATCAGGGGGCTCATCTATTCATCGATGAACACTGAAGCTTTCTTT

cdr3_length: 15
j_call: TRBJ2-7
v_call: TRBV9
clone_size: few
d_call: .
cdr3_aa: CASSVDGQGRNEQYF
cdr3_nt: TGTGCCAGCAGCGTAGATGGGCAGGGAAGGAACGAGCAGTACTTC

cdr3_length: 13
j_call: TRBJ2-7
v_call: TRBV20-1
clone_size: .
d_call: TRBD1
cdr3_aa: CSAPRTGLYEQYF
cdr3_nt: TGCAGTGCTCCTCGGACAGGCCTCTACGAGCAGTACTTC